These 13 T cell receptor beta chains were all obtained from the same sample, sequenced in a study of radiotherapy plus CTLA-4 blockade in lung cancer. Libraries were prepared by immunoSEQ multiplex PCR; TCRdb keeps only in-frame clonotypes and omits some of them. Of more than 55,000 clones in the sample, roughly 80% were seen once. The material was peripheral blood, obtained from a patient treated with radiotherapy plus ipilimumab. The receptors come from a human donor with non-small cell lung cancer who had a complete response to radiotherapy plus ipilimumab.

V is TRBV10-3 and J is TRBJ2-7, with a tentative D call TRBD1 (6 bases). V was pared by 5 bases and J by 2 bases, with 10 bases between. CDR1 ENHRY and CDR2 SYGVKD come from the germline V gene. The CDR3 consists of 13 residues. Written as DNA, the CDR3 is TGTGCCATCAGTAACAGGGAAACCTACGAGCAGTACTTC. Translating it yields CAISNRETYEQYF.

This clone was counted between two and nine times. The chain has TRBV9 and TRBJ1-4; D may be TRBD1 (6 bases). Trimming shortened V by 4 bases and J by 4 bases, and 14 bases separated the two germline ends. Germline V gene lookup returns CDR1 SGDLS and CDR2 YYNGEE. CDR3 length: 15 residues. This CDR3 is CASSPRQDFNEKLFF. The CDR3 DNA sequence: TGTGCCAGCAGCCCGCGACAGGATTTTAATGAAAAACTGTTTTTT.

The V gene is TRBV11-3, the J gene TRBJ1-3; D may be TRBD1 (5 bases). There are 18 residues in the CDR3. The V end lost 6 bases, the J end lost 2 bases, and 23 bases lay between the germline ends. Looked up from germline, CDR1 is SGHNT and CDR2 is YENEEA. The CDR3 loop is CASSRRTGGVAAGNTIYF. Written as DNA, the CDR3 is TGTGCCAGCAGTAGAAGGACGGGAGGGGTAGCGGCTGGAAACACCATATATTTT.

The chain combines TRBV5-4 with TRBJ2-1, with D perhaps matching TRBD1 (6 bases). The CDR3 runs to 16 residues. V was shortened by 4 bases and J by 0 bases, with 14 bases between the two germline ends. Germline V gives CDR1 SGHNT, CDR2 YYREEE (reference sequence). The CDR3 protein is CASSPPGHNSYNEQFF. CDR3 nucleotides: TGTGCCAGCAGCCCTCCGGGACACAACTCCTACAATGAGCAGTTCTTC.

This clone appeared a few times. The V call is TRBV7-2, the J call TRBJ1-1, with TRBD1 identical over 8 bases. Germline V gene sequence: CDR1 SGHTA, CDR2 FQGNSA. With V trimmed by 2 bases and J by 0 bases, 2 bases remained unmatched. The CDR3 is made up of 15 amino acids. CDR3 nucleotide sequence: TGTGCCAGCAGCTTAAGCAGGGGGCTGAACACTGAAGCTTTCTTT. Protein product: CASSLSRGLNTEAFF. The variable domain in full, completed from reference TRBV7-2 and TRBJ1-1, reads GAGVSQSPSNKVTEKGKDVELRCDPISGHTALYWYRQSLGQGLEFLIYFQGNSAPDKSGLPSDRFSAERTGGSVSTLTIQRTQQEDSAVYLCASSLSRGLNTEAFFGQGTRLTVV.

This chain joins TRBV7-2 and TRBJ1-2; 7 bases are shared with TRBD1. CDR1 SGHTA and CDR2 FQGNSA come from the germline V gene. The CDR3 has 13 residues. V was clipped by 2 bases and J by 8 bases; unmatched bases: 5. In DNA, the CDR3 is TGTGCCAGCAGCTTAAGGGGGCCGGGGGGCTACACCTTC. The encoded protein is CASSLRGPGGYTF.

The V and J genes are TRBV4-1 and TRBJ2-7; tentatively, D is TRBD2 (6 bases). Trimming cost V 0 bases and J 0 bases, with 9 bases left between them. The CDR3 totals 15 residues. Germline V gene sequence: CDR1 MGHRA, CDR2 YSYEKL. CDR3 bases: TGCGCCAGCAGCCAAGAACGGGGGTTCTCCTACGAGCAGTACTTC. Protein: CASSQERGFSYEQYF.

The sample holds one count of this clone. An end of the junction differs from the germline gene, which may be a read error. The chain employs TRBV28 and TRBJ2-1; 16 bases are a match to TRBD2. Germline lookup yields CDR1 MDHEN and CDR2 SYDVKM. CDR3 length: 12 residues. CDR3 amino acids: CASSWGLAGGVF. The CDR3 region has the DNA TGTGCCAGCAGTTGGGGACTAGCGGGGGGGGTCTTC.

This clone was recorded only once. The gene calls are TRBV5-1 and TRBJ2-2; perhaps TRBD1 as D (5 bases). CDR3 length: 17 amino acids. V lost 0 bases and J 2 bases, leaving 14 bases between the germline ends. Germline values: CDR1 SGHRS, CDR2 YFSETQ. The CDR3 region has the DNA TGCGCCAGCAGCTTGGTGGCAGGGCCTTTTAACACCGGGGAGCTGTTTTTT. This sequence encodes CASSLVAGPFNTGELFF.

The J gene is TRBJ1-3, the V gene TRBV18, with TRBD1 as a possible D gene (5 bases). The V end was cut by 3 bases, the J end by 1 base, with 10 bases between. In germline, CDR1 is KGHSH, CDR2 LQKENI. This CDR3 spans 15 amino acids. CDR3 sequence (DNA): TGTGCCAGCTCACCCGGCGCAGGGTCTGGAAACACCATATATTTT. Its protein product is CASSPGAGSGNTIYF.

The chain uses TRBV30 and TRBJ1-4; no reliable D call. Germline V gene sequence: CDR1 GTSNPN, CDR2 SVGIG (reference sequence). V lost 3 bases and J lost 8, with 13 bases in between. The CDR3 sequence is 13 residues long. CDR3 in DNA: TGTGCCTGGAGGGGTCGGGGAACAGAAAAACTGTTTTTT. It encodes CAWRGRGTEKLFF.

This clone was seen a few times. The CDR3 here is CASSSRGGAGTNEQFF. CDR3 DNA: TGTGCCAGCAGTTCGAGGGGTGGAGCGGGAACAAATGAGCAGTTCTTC. The chain links TRBV27 to TRBJ2-1; TRBD2 matches at 7 bases. The CDR3 sequence is 16 residues long. V gave up 4 bases and J gave up 7 bases; unmatched junction bases: 13. Germline CDR1 reads MNHEY; CDR2 reads SMNVEV (reference sequence).

The rearrangement uses TRBV19 and TRBJ2-1; 15 bases map to TRBD2. The CDR3 has 16 amino acids. CDR1 is LNHDA and CDR2 is SQIVND in the germline V gene (reference sequence). The J segment lost 6 bases and the V segment lost 4 bases, leaving 4 bases of the junction unmatched. CDR3 region: CASSTSGLAGGNEQFF. In nucleotides, the CDR3 is TGTGCCAGTAGTACCTCGGGACTAGCGGGGGGCAATGAGCAGTTCTTC.